This T cell receptor beta chain originates from a study of shared clonotypes between healthy human individuals. Study at large: The donor pool was made up of a couple of women and a few men aged 18 to 49. Overall study results and limits: Between a handful of donors, naive CD4 clonotypes were shared at a level of around 5.1%.

The CDR3 has 16 amino acids. CDR1 and CDR2 (germline): SGHTA, FQGTGA. The V end was cut by 5 bases, the J end by 0 bases, with 13 bases between. On this clone: Its specificity is not known.

Assay used: immunoSEQ multiplex PCR; TCRdb lists only in-frame clones, some missing. Here the sample spans approximately 1,500,000 clones, 95% to 99% being singletons. J is TRBJ2-2 and V is TRBV7-3; D is uncertain. The sequenced sample consisted of naive CD4+ T cells sorted from blood. As for subset: CD45RA+ positively selected. This receptor was taken from a young man in good health. The CDR3: CASSRTHITNTGELFF. In DNA, the CDR3 is TGTGCCAGCAGCAGAACTCACATAACGAACACCGGGGAGCTGTTTTTT. Filled out from reference TRBV7-3 and TRBJ2-2, the complete variable domain reads GAGVSQTPSNKVTEKGKYVELRCDPISGHTALYWYRQSLGQGPEFLIYFQGTGAADDSGLPNDRFFAVRPEGSVSTLKIQRTERGDSAVYLCASSRTHITNTGELFFGEGSRLTVL.